A selection of T cell receptor beta chains follows, all from one sample in a study of shared T cell receptors in the human thymus. TCRdb's table, derived via immunoSEQ multiplex PCR, lists solely in-frame clones and lacks some. The table records approximately 490,000 clones, about 84% of them present only once. This sample also appeared in a second study, on human thymus T cells.

The sequenced sample consisted of thymocytes. These receptors were obtained from a boy less than two years old with a congenital heart defect. The CDR3 runs from the conserved cysteine through the conserved F or W. The order of the fields is V gene, clone size, J gene, D gene, CDR3 DNA, CDR3 protein. A D gene is named only where the DNA matches it firmly. Only part of the rows carry a size: once, few, many, or a class if the clone is expanded.

>TRBV5-1|-|TRBJ1-1|-
TGCGCCAGCAGCTTGGCCGGCACCCCGCACAATGTTACAGCTTTGTACAAAAACAGCCGAGCTTTCTTT
CASSLAGTPHNVTALYKNSRAFF
>TRBV20-1|-|TRBJ2-5|-
TGCAGTGCTCCGCGAGAGACCCAGTACTTC
CSAPRETQYF
>TRBV4-3|-|TRBJ2-1|-
TGCGCCAGCAGCGGACACCCGGCGGAGTACAATGAGCAGTTCTTC
CASSGHPAEYNEQFF
>TRBV10-3|-|TRBJ2-3|TRBD2
TGTGCCATCAGTGAGGGGAGCGGGAAGGTAGATACGCAGTATTTT
CAISEGSGKVDTQYF
>TRBV11-2|-|TRBJ1-4|-
TGTGCCAGCAGCTTAGATCGGTCGGCAACTAATGAAAAACTGTTTTTT
CASSLDRSATNEKLFF
>TRBV7-7|-|TRBJ2-1|-
TGTGCTAGCAGCTTACTACAGGGATCGCACAATGAGCAGTTCTTC
CASSLLQGSHNEQFF
>TRBV19|-|TRBJ2-5|-
TGTGCCAGTAGTATACCAGGCCAAGAGACCCAGTACTTC
CASSIPGQETQYF
>TRBV6-1|-|TRBJ1-2|-
TGTGCCAGCAGTGAAGGTCCACAGTCCTATGGCTACACCTTC
CASSEGPQSYGYTF
>TRBV2|few|TRBJ2-7|TRBD1
TGTGCCAGCAGTGAAGGTTTAGGGACAGGGGCCTACGAGCAGTACTTC
CASSEGLGTGAYEQYF
>TRBV25-1|-|TRBJ2-3|TRBD2
TGTGCCAGCAGAAGCGGGACTAGCGCGCAGTATTTT
CASRSGTSAQYF
>TRBV6-1|few|TRBJ2-7|-
TGTGCCAGCAGCGACTCCGCCTCCTACGAGCAGTACTTC
CASSDSASYEQYF
>TRBV6-1|few|TRBJ2-5|TRBD2
TGTGCCAGCAGGGACAGCGGGAGGGGAGAGACCCAGTACTTC
CASRDSGRGETQYF
>TRBV15|-|TRBJ2-1|TRBD1
TGTGCCACCAGCAGAGGACAGGGGGGGGCCTACAATGAGCAGTTCTTC
CATSRGQGGAYNEQFF
>TRBV30|-|TRBJ2-7|TRBD2
TGTGCCTGGAGGGTAGCGCGGGGGGCCTACGAGCAGTACTTC
CAWRVARGAYEQYF
>TRBV19|-|TRBJ2-1|TRBD1
TGTGCCAGTAAGGCGGGGGACAGGGGAACGGATGAGCAGTTCTTC
CASKAGDRGTDEQFF
>TRBV10-3|-|TRBJ2-7|-
TGTGCCATCAGTGACCCTGGGCAGCCCTACGAGCAGTACTTC
CAISDPGQPYEQYF